This T cell receptor (beta chain) was sequenced for a study of breast tumors, draining lymph nodes, adjacent tissues. Study results and limitations: Tumor TCR diversity was below lymph nodes but above nontumor tissue. Data only fit, rather than demonstrated, lymph node origin of most tumor T cells.

Samples came from axillary lymph nodes draining the breast cancer. This clonotype was recorded at least ten times. Its target is unknown. Trimming took 1 base from V and 2 from J; bases not matched to a gene: 10. CDR1 is SGHVS and CDR2 is FQNEAQ in the germline V gene. The CDR3 consists of 18 residues. TCRdb reanalysed the multiplex PCR reads using MiXCR and keeps one entry per CDR3 protein. The table lists approximately 300,000 distinct CDR3 sequences, 30% of them singletons. V usage is TRBV7-8 and J usage is TRBJ2-3, with TRBD2 identical over 9 bases. The source is a female donor with breast cancer. Some clones in this sample may be carry-over from other donors' samples. Sample: axillary lymph node tissue. CDR3 nucleotide sequence: TGTGCCAGCAGCTTAGTTCTAGCGGGAAGGTCGCACACAGATACGCAGTATTTT. As protein: CASSLVLAGRSHTDTQYF.